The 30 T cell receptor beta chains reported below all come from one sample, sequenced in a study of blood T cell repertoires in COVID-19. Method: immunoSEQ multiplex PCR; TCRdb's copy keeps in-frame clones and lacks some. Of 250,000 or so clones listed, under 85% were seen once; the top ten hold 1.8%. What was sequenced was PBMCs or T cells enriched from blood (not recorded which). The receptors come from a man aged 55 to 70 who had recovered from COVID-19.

The CDR3 DNA reads as TGTGCCAGCAGCGTGACAGGGGGCGTAATGGTTGACACTGAAGCTTTCTTT. This encodes CASSVTGGVMVDTEAFF. V and J are TRBV2 and TRBJ1-1; TRBD1 aligns across 10 bases. The CDR3 loop spans 17 amino acids. Germline CDR1 reads SNHLY; CDR2 reads FYNNEI. With V trimmed by 6 bases and J by 3 bases, 13 bases remained unmatched.

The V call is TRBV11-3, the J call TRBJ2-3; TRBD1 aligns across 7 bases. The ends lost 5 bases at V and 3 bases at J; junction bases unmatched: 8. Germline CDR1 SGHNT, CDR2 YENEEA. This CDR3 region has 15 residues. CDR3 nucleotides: TGTGCCAGCAGCGAGCGACAGGGAAGGACAGATACGCAGTATTTT. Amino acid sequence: CASSERQGRTDTQYF. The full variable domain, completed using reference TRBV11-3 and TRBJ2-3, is EAGVVQSPRYKIIEKKQPVAFWCNPISGHNTLYWYLQNLGQGPELLIRYENEEAVDDSQLPKDRFSAERLKGVDSTLKIQPAELGDSAVYLCASSERQGRTDTQYFGPGTRLTVL.

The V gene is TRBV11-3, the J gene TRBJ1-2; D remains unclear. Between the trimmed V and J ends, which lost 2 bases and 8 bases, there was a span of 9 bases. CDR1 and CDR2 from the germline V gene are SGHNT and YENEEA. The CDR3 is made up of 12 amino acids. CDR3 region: CASSLSEGGYTF. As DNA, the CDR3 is TGTGCCAGCAGCTTATCCGAGGGAGGCTACACCTTC.

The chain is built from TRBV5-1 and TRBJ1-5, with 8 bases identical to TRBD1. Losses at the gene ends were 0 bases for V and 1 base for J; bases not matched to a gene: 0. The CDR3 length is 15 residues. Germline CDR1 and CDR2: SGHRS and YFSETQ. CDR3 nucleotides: TGCGCCAGCAGCTTGGGACAGGGGAGCAATCAGCCCCAGCATTTT. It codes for CASSLGQGSNQPQHF.

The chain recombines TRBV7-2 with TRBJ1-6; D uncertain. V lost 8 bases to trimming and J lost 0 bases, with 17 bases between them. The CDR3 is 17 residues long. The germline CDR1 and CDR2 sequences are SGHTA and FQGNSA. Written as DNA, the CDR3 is TGTGCCAGCGACCCAGGAGGAGCTAGCTCCTATAATTCACCCCTCCACTTT. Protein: CASDPGGASSYNSPLHF.

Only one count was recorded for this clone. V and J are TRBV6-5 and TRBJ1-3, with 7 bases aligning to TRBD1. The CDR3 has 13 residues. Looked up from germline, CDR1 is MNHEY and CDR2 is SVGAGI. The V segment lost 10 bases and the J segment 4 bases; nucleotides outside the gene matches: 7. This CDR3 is CATRGTDGNTIYF. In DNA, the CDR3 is TGTGCCACCCGCGGGACAGACGGAAACACCATATATTTT.

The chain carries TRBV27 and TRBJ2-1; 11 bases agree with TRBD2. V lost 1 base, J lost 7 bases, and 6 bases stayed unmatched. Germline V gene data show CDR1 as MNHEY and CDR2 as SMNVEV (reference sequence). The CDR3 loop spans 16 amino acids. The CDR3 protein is CASSLFTSGGLNEQFF. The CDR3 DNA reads TGTGCCAGCAGTTTATTTACTAGCGGGGGCCTAAATGAGCAGTTCTTC.

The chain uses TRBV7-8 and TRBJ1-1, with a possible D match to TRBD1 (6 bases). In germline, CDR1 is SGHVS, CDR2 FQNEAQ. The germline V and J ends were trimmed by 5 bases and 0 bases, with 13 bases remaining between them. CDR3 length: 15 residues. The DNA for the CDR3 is TGTGCCAGCAGCATTGGGGAGGGGGTGAACACTGAAGCTTTCTTT. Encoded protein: CASSIGEGVNTEAFF.

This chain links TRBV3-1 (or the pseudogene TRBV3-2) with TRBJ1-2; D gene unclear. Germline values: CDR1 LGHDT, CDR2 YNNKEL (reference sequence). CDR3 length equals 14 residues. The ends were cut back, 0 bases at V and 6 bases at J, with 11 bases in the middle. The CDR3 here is CASSQDARVHGYTF. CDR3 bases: TGTGCCAGCAGCCAAGATGCCCGGGTCCATGGCTACACCTTC.

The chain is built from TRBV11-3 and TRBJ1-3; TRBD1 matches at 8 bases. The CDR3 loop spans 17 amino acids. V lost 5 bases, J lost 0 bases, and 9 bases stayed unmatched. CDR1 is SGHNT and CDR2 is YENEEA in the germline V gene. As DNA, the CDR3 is TGTGCCAGCAGCAATGGGACAGGCCAATCCTCTGGAAACACCATATATTTT. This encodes CASSNGTGQSSGNTIYF.

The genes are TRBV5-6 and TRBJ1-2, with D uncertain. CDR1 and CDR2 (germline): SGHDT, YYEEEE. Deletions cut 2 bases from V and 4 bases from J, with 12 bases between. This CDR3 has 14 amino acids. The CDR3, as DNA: TGTGCCAGCAGCTTTCGGCCTGGGAGCTATGGCTACACCTTC. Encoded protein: CASSFRPGSYGYTF.

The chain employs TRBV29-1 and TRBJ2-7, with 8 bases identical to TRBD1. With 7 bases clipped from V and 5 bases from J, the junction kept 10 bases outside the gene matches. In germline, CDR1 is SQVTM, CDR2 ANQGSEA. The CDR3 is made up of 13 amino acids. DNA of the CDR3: TGCAGCGCTATTTTGGACAGGGCCGACGAGCAGTACTTC. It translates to CSAILDRADEQYF.

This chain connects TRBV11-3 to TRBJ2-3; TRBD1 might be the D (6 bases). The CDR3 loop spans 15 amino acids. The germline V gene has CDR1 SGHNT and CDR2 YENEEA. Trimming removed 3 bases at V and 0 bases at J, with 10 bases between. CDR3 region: CASSFGTYSTDTQYF. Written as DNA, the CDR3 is TGTGCCAGCAGCTTCGGGACATACAGCACAGATACGCAGTATTTT.

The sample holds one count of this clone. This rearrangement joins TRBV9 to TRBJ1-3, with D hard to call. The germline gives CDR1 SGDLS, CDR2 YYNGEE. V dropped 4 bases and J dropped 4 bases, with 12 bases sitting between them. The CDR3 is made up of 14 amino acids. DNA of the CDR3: TGTGCCAGCAGCACTCAGAGGTCGGGAAACACCATATATTTT. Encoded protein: CASSTQRSGNTIYF.

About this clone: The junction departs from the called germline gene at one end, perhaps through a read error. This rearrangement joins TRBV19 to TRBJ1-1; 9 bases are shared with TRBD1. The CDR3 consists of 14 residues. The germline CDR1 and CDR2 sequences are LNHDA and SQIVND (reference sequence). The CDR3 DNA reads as TGTGCCAGTAGTAGTGACAGGGGGAACATTGAAGCTTTCTTT. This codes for CASSSDRGNIEAFF.

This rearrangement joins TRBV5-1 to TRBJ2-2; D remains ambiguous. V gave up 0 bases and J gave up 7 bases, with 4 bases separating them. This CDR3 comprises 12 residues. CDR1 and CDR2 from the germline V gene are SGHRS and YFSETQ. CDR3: CASSLGGGELFF. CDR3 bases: TGCGCCAGCAGCTTGGGCGGCGGGGAGCTGTTTTTT.

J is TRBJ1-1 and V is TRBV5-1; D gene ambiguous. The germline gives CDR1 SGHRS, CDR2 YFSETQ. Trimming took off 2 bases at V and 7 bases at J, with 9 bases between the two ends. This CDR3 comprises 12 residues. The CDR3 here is CASSLGGIEAFF. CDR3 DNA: TGCGCCAGCAGCTTAGGAGGGATTGAAGCTTTCTTT.

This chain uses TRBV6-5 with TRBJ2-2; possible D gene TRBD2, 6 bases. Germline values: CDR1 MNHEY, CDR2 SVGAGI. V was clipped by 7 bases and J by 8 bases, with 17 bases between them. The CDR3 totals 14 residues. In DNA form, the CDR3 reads TGTGCCAGCACGACTAGTTCACCGGAGGGGGAGCTGTTTTTT. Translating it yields CASTTSSPEGELFF.

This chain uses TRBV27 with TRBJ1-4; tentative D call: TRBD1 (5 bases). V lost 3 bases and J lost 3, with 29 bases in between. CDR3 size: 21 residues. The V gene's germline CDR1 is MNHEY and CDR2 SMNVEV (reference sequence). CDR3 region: CASSLAAPGQGRGKANEKLFF. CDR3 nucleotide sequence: TGTGCCAGCAGTTTGGCAGCCCCCGGCCAGGGCCGCGGGAAAGCTAATGAAAAACTGTTTTTT.

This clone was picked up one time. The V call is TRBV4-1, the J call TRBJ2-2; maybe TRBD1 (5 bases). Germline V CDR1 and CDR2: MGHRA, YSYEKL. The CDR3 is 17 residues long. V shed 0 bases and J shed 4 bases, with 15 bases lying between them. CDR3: CASSQDSLGAVTGELFF. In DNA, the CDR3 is TGCGCCAGCAGCCAAGATTCGCTAGGGGCCGTCACCGGGGAGCTGTTTTTT.

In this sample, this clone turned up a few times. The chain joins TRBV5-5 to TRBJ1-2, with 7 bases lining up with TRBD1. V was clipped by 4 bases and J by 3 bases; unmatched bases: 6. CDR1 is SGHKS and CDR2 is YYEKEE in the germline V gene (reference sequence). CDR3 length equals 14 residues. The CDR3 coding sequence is TGTGCCAGCAGCGCGACAGGGCTAGACTATGGCTACACCTTC. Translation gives CASSATGLDYGYTF.

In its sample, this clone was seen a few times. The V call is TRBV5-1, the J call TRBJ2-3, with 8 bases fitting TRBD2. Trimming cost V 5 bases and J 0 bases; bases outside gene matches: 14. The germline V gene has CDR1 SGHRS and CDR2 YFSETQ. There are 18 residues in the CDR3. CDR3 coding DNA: TGCGCCAGCAGTTTTCCCAGCGGGGGAATTCCTAGCACAGATACGCAGTATTTT. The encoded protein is CASSFPSGGIPSTDTQYF.

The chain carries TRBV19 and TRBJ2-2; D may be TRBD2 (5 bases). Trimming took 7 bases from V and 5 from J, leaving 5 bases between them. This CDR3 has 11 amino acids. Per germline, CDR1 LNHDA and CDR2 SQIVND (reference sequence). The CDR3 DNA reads TGTGCCAGTACGGGAACCGGGGAGCTGTTTTTT. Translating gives CASTGTGELFF. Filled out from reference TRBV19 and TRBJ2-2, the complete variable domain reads DGGITQSPKYLFRKEGQNVTLSCEQNLNHDAMYWYRQDPGQGLRLIYYSQIVNDFQKGDIAEGYSVSREKKESFPLTVTSAQKNPTAFYLCASTGTGELFFGEGSRLTVL.

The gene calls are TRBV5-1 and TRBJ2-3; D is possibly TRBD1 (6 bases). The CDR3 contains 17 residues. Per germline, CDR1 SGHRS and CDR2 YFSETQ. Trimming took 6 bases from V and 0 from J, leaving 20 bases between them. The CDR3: CASKPQGRSSSTDTQYF. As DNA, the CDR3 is TGCGCCAGCAAGCCCCAGGGGCGGTCCTCTAGCACAGATACGCAGTATTTT. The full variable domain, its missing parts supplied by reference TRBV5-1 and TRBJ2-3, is KAGVTQTPRYLIKTRGQQVTLSCSPISGHRSVSWYQQTPGQGLQFLFEYFSETQRNKGNFPGRFSGRQFSNSRSEMNVSTLELGDSALYLCASKPQGRSSSTDTQYFGPGTRLTVL.

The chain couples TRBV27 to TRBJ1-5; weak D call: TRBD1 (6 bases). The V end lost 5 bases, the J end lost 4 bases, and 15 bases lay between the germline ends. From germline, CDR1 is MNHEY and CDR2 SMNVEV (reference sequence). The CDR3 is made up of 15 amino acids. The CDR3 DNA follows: TGTGCCAGCAGTCCCACTCGACAGGAGAATCAGCCCCAGCATTTT. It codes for CASSPTRQENQPQHF.

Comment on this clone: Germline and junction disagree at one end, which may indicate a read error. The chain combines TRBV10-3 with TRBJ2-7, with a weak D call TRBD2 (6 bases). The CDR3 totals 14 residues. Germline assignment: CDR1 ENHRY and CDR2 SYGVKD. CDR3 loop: CAISDTGDSHEQYF. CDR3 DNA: TGTGCCATCAGTGATACGGGGGACTCCCACGAGCAGTACTTC.

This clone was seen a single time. CDR3 region: CASSLAGDSPLHF. The CDR3 DNA is TGTGCCAGCAGCTTAGCAGGGGATTCACCCCTCCACTTT. J is TRBJ1-6 and V is TRBV5-5; D possibly corresponds to TRBD1 (6 bases). Germline V lookup: CDR1 SGHKS, CDR2 YYEKEE (reference sequence). The CDR3 loop spans 13 amino acids. Trimming shortened V by 2 bases and J by 8 bases, and 8 bases separated the two germline ends.

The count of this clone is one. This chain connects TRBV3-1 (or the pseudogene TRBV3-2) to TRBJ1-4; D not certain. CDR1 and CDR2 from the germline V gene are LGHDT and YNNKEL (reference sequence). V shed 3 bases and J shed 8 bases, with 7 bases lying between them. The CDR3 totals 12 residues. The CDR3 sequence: CASSHRPEKLFF. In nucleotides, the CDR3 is TGTGCCAGCAGCCACCGTCCCGAAAAACTGTTTTTT.

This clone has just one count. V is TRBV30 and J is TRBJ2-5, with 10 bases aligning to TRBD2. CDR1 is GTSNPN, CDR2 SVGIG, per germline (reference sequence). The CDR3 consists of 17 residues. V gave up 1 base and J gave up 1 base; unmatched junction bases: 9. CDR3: CAWSGFSSGGFQETQYF. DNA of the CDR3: TGTGCCTGGAGTGGCTTTTCTAGCGGGGGATTCCAAGAGACCCAGTACTTC.

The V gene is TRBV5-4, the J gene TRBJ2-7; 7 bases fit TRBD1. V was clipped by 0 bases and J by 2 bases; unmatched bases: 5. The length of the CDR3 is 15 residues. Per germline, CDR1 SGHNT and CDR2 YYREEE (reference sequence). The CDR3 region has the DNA TGTGCCAGCAGCTTGGGTGGACAGGTTACCTACGAGCAGTACTTC. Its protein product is CASSLGGQVTYEQYF.